Included here is one T cell receptor beta chain sequence, with context. Data came from immunoSEQ multiplex PCR; TCRdb stores just in-frame clones and leaves some out. This table holds around 64,000 clones, about 86% found once. Germline values: CDR1 SGHDT, CDR2 YYEEEE. The CDR3 consists of 13 residues. The V and J ends lost 0 bases and 8 bases respectively, with 11 bases between them. The data belong to a study of a mutant IDH1 vaccine in newly diagnosed glioma. For the study at large: Mean patient age was approximately 39 years; approximately 60% were male and around 40% female.

Time point: baseline, week 1 (first vaccination visit). The treatment here: pre-vaccination baseline after standard-of-care therapy. Tumors from donors were new WHO grade 3 or 4 IDH1-mutant astrocytomas with ATRX loss. Sequencing was performed on peripheral blood mononuclear cells (PBMCs), taken from a glioma patient treated with radiotherapy, temozolomide or both. The genes are TRBV5-6 and TRBJ1-1; D is possibly TRBD1 (5 bases). This clonotype was obtained from a woman aged 18 to 35 with glioma. Some clones in this sample may be carry-over from other donors' samples. CDR3 residues: CASSLAQGMEAFF. The CDR3 nucleotides are TGTGCCAGCAGCTTGGCTCAGGGTATGGAAGCTTTCTTT.